This T cell receptor (beta chain) was recorded in a study of response to subunit inactivated influenza vaccine. Study-level points and caveats: Every seasonal influenza vaccination brings in few new T cells, the authors suggested.

CDR1 and CDR2 from the germline V gene are SQVTM and ANQGSEA. V gave up 6 bases and J gave up 6 bases; unmatched junction bases: 3. CDR3 length: 13 amino acids. TCRdb passed the RT-PCR reads through MiXCR, listing each CDR3 protein once. The sample has 650,000 to 850,000 distinct CDR3 sequences, over 11% seen once. With respect to this clonotype: Its antigen is as yet unknown.

The V and J genes are TRBV29-1 and TRBJ2-5, with TRBD2 identical over 14 bases. This sample comprised PBMCs from blood, obtained 14 to 15 days before vaccination. The source is a man aged 50 or older who received an inactivated influenza vaccine. CDR3 protein: CSVRTSGRQTQYF. The CDR3 region has the DNA TGCAGCGTAAGGACTAGCGGGAGGCAGACCCAGTACTTC.